The present TCR beta chain was sequenced within a study of T cell responses to AZD1222 COVID-19 vaccine. Study details: Second doses were pooled across both intervals (about 4 or about 12 weeks). Whole-study results and caveats: Repertoires were obtained only post-peak T cell response. With dominance at 160-218 and 743-854, vaccine-associated CD4 TCRs spanned spike. Reports indicate that nearly half of spike-specific TCRs are directed at unmutated variant regions.

On this clone itself: Its antigen remains unidentified.

V was pared by 5 bases and J by 2 bases, with 3 bases of the junction left unmatched. Germline V CDR1 and CDR2: SNHLY, FYNNEI. This CDR3 is 14 amino acids long. TCRdb's copy holds only in-frame clones and misses some; the assay was immunoSEQ multiplex PCR. The sample holds 100,000 or so clones, 70% to 90% seen once. This chain uses TRBV2 with TRBJ1-5, with TRBD1 identical over 7 bases. The material sequenced was peripheral blood, taken on day 0 of AZD1222 vaccination. This TCR derives from an adult in good health. CDR3 sequence reads: CASSWTGGNQPQHF. CDR3 bases: TGTGCCAGCAGTTGGACAGGCGGCAATCAGCCCCAGCATTTT.